This record concerns one T cell receptor (beta chain) sequence. The sample comes from a study of PD-1 and CTLA-4 blockade in melanoma. Germline loops: CDR1 SQVTM, CDR2 ANQGSEA. The CDR3 totals 13 residues. Between the trimmed V and J ends, which lost 1 base and 8 bases, there was a span of 11 bases. The data were produced by immunoSEQ multiplex PCR, yet TCRdb's version contains in-frame clones alone and is incomplete. In the table there are roughly 7,200 clones, about four fifths of which are singletons. The chain employs TRBV29-1 and TRBJ1-4; the D gene is possibly TRBD1 (5 bases). The sequenced sample was CD8+ T cells from peripheral blood, obtained before anti-PD-1 treatment. The sequence came from a human donor with melanoma. Written as DNA, the CDR3 is TGCAGCGTTGAAGGGGGGGTAGGGGAAAAACTGTTTTTT. Translated: CSVEGGVGEKLFF.